Below are 21 T cell receptor beta chains sequenced from a single sample in a study of CD8+ T cells in alopecia areata (dated by TCRdb to between 2017 and 2018). The library was produced with the immunoSEQ multiplex PCR assay. RNA was extracted from all samples and reverse transcribed into cDNA, which served as template for TCR sequencing. TCRdb retrieved this table from immuneACCESS and kept in-frame rearrangements only. Not all clones are present; in checked studies, unresolved V genes account for under half, and no reason is known for the remainder. For this sample the table gives about 160,000 clones, of which about two thirds were detected only once. The ten top clones hold around 0.9% of the sample. What this sample's time point label stands for: about 4 weeks on oral tofacitinib. The treatment or condition label here, explained by the study, means: oral pan-JAK inhibitor, 5-10 mg twice daily.

The material sequenced was CD4+ T cells sorted from blood, taken at week 4, from a patient treated with tofacitinib. The receptors here all came from a human donor with alopecia areata.

The V call is TRBV18, the J call TRBJ2-6; 11 bases are a match to TRBD1. Germline V lookup: CDR1 KGHSH, CDR2 LQKENI. V was pared by 0 bases and J by 2 bases, with 0 bases of the junction left unmatched. The CDR3 spans 17 residues. This CDR3 reads CASSPPGQGAGANVLTF. The CDR3 region has the DNA TGTGCCAGCTCACCACCGGGACAGGGGGCTGGGGCCAACGTCCTGACTTTC.

The chain couples TRBV7-9 to TRBJ2-3; D unresolved. Germline CDR1 and CDR2: SEHNR and FQNEAQ (reference sequence). V was trimmed by 1 base and J by 4 bases, leaving 12 bases between them. The CDR3 is 15 amino acids. Here the CDR3 reads CASSLGAFYADTQYF. CDR3 in DNA: TGTGCCAGCAGCTTAGGAGCCTTTTACGCAGATACGCAGTATTTT.

The table lists this clone with a few counts. The chain has TRBV30 and TRBJ1-5; the D is unclear. This CDR3 region has 17 residues. Germline CDR1 GTSNPN, CDR2 SVGIG (reference sequence). V lost 0 bases and J 0 bases, leaving 15 bases between the germline ends. The CDR3: CAWSVRSGGISNQPQHF. CDR3 nucleotide sequence: TGTGCCTGGAGTGTACGTTCGGGAGGGATTAGCAATCAGCCCCAGCATTTT.

V is TRBV6-5 and J is TRBJ1-5; D not certain. Germline loops: CDR1 MNHEY, CDR2 SVGAGI. Trimming took off 0 bases at V and 0 bases at J, with 6 bases between the two ends. The CDR3 length is 15 residues. Written as DNA, the CDR3 is TGTGCCAGCAGTTACTCGCAAGATAGCAATCAGCCCCAGCATTTT. Protein product: CASSYSQDSNQPQHF.

The chain employs TRBV23-1 and TRBJ2-5; D call uncertain. TRBV23-1 is marked as an open reading frame, function uncertain. V lost 7 bases to trimming and J lost 2 bases, with 14 bases between them. The CDR3 is 14 residues long. This CDR3 is CASTPLEFQETQYF. DNA of the CDR3: TGCGCCAGCACCCCCCTTGAGTTTCAAGAGACCCAGTACTTC.

This clone occurred once. The chain is built from TRBV4-1 and TRBJ2-3; D gene ambiguous. This CDR3 has 13 residues. Trimming took off 0 bases at V and 5 bases at J, with 6 bases between the two ends. Germline V gene data show CDR1 as MGHRA and CDR2 as YSYEKL. The CDR3: CASSQDWGDTQYF. Written as DNA, the CDR3 is TGCGCCAGCAGCCAAGATTGGGGAGATACGCAGTATTTT.

The V call is TRBV29-1, the J call TRBJ2-7; possibly TRBD1 for D (6 bases). V dropped 4 bases and J dropped 3 bases, with 7 bases sitting between them. This CDR3 region has 11 residues. In germline, CDR1 is SQVTM, CDR2 ANQGSEA. This chain's CDR3 is CSVVQGYEQYF. In DNA form, the CDR3 reads TGCAGCGTTGTACAGGGCTACGAGCAGTACTTC.

The chain carries TRBV7-3 and TRBJ1-1, with a tentative D call TRBD1 (5 bases). This CDR3 has 13 residues. V was clipped by 2 bases and J by 1 base, with 5 bases between them. CDR1 and CDR2 (germline): SGHTA, FQGTGA. The CDR3 spells CASSLQGNTEAFF. CDR3 sequence (DNA): TGTGCCAGCAGCTTACAGGGGAACACTGAAGCTTTCTTT.

The rearrangement uses TRBV6-5 and TRBJ1-6; D is uncertain. Looked up from germline, CDR1 is MNHEY and CDR2 is SVGAGI. V lost 2 bases to trimming and J lost 8 bases, with 7 bases between them. The CDR3 has 13 residues. The CDR3 region is CASSYGFDSPLHF. CDR3 DNA: TGTGCCAGCAGTTACGGTTTTGATTCACCCCTCCACTTT.

The chain is built from TRBV5-1 and TRBJ1-2, with a weak D call TRBD1 (5 bases). The CDR3 extends over 13 amino acids. Germline CDR1 SGHRS, CDR2 YFSETQ. V was clipped by 4 bases and J by 1 base, with 8 bases between them. DNA of the CDR3: TGCGCCAGCAGCATGCAGGGTAACTATGGCTACACCTTC. This gives the protein CASSMQGNYGYTF.

The genes are TRBV15 and TRBJ1-3; D unclear. The CDR3 consists of 13 residues. CDR1 is LNHNV and CDR2 is YYDKDF in the germline V gene (reference sequence). The V end lost 0 bases, the J end lost 8 bases, and 8 bases lay between the germline ends. The CDR3 here is CATSRDREDTIYF. In DNA form, the CDR3 reads TGTGCCACCAGCAGAGACCGGGAAGACACCATATATTTT. The whole variable domain, remainder taken from reference TRBV15 and TRBJ1-3, is DAMVIQNPRYQVTQFGKPVTLSCSQTLNHNVMYWYQQKSSQAPKLLFHYYDKDFNNEADTPDNFQSRRPNTSFCFLDIRSPGLGDTAMYLCATSRDREDTIYFGEGSWLTVV.

This clone occurred a few times. The rearrangement joins TRBV12-5 to TRBJ2-1; D call uncertain. Trimming left V 3 bases short and J 12 bases short, with 9 bases between. Germline CDR1 reads LGHNT; CDR2 reads FRNRAP. The CDR3 spans 11 residues. CDR3 coding DNA: TGTGCTAGTGGTTTTTGGGGTGGGCAGTTCTTC. It yields the protein CASGFWGGQFF.

The chain combines TRBV30 with TRBJ1-1, with 8 bases that match TRBD1. The CDR3 has 12 residues. Germline lookup yields CDR1 GTSNPN and CDR2 SVGIG (reference sequence). The V segment lost 7 bases and the J segment 5 bases; nucleotides outside the gene matches: 6. CDR3 sequence (DNA): TGTGCCTCGGACAGGGCGAGGACTGAAGCTTTCTTT. Its translation is CASDRARTEAFF. Using reference TRBV30 and TRBJ1-1 for the parts outside the CDR3, the full variable domain is SQTIHQWPATLVQPVGSPLSLECTVEGTSNPNLYWYRQAAGRGLQLLFYSVGIGQISSEVPQNLSASRPQDRQFILSSKKLLLSDSGFYLCASDRARTEAFFGQGTRLTVV.

The chain joins TRBV29-1 to TRBJ1-1, with a tentative D call TRBD1 (6 bases). The V gene's germline CDR1 is SQVTM and CDR2 ANQGSEA. CDR3 size: 13 residues. V dropped 0 bases and J dropped 10 bases, with 15 bases sitting between them. DNA of the CDR3: TGCAGCGTTGAAGATAATACGGACAGAGGAGCTTTCTTT. Its translation is CSVEDNTDRGAFF.

V is TRBV15 and J is TRBJ1-6; D possibly corresponds to TRBD1 (5 bases). This CDR3 contains 14 residues. Per germline, CDR1 LNHNV and CDR2 YYDKDF (reference sequence). V was shortened by 0 bases and J by 13 bases, with 13 bases between the two germline ends. The CDR3 region is CATSRDRQIWPLHF. The CDR3 nucleotides are TGTGCCACCAGCAGAGATAGACAGATTTGGCCCCTCCACTTT.

This clone appeared once. This chain connects TRBV11-2 to TRBJ2-4; D gene ambiguous. Trimming shortened V by 1 base and J by 8 bases, and 12 bases separated the two germline ends. Germline CDR1 reads SGHAT; CDR2 reads FQNNGV. The CDR3 has 14 amino acids. CDR3 DNA sequence: TGTGCCAGCAGCTTAGTGTCGGGCAGAGACATTCAGTACTTC. Protein product: CASSLVSGRDIQYF.

The chain links TRBV29-1 to TRBJ2-7, with a possible D match to TRBD2 (6 bases). The CDR3 spans 12 residues. V was trimmed by 6 bases and J by 5 bases, leaving 14 bases between them. CDR1 SQVTM and CDR2 ANQGSEA come from the germline V gene. CDR3 nucleotide sequence: TGCAGCGTCATCCGCGGGGTACACGAGCAGTACTTC. As protein: CSVIRGVHEQYF.

The CDR3 DNA sequence: TGTGCCTGGAGGGTTGGTTACAATGAGCAGTTCTTC. Translating it yields CAWRVGYNEQFF. This chain links TRBV30 with TRBJ2-1, with D unclear. Germline CDR1 is GTSNPN and CDR2 is SVGIG (reference sequence). The CDR3 runs to 12 residues. Trimming pared 3 bases from V and 4 bases from J, leaving 7 bases between.

V and J are TRBV29-1 and TRBJ2-6, with D possibly TRBD1 on 6 matching bases. The CDR3 totals 14 residues. Deletions cut 7 bases from V and 0 bases from J, with 10 bases between. Germline V gene sequence: CDR1 SQVTM, CDR2 ANQGSEA. CDR3 sequence reads: CSAGDTSGANVLTF. The CDR3 coding sequence is TGCAGCGCAGGGGACACCTCTGGGGCCAACGTCCTGACTTTC.

The chain has TRBV30 and TRBJ2-2; 11 nucleotides match TRBD2. Looked up from germline, CDR1 is GTSNPN and CDR2 is SVGIG (reference sequence). J lost 4 bases, V lost 1 base, and 2 bases had no gene match. CDR3 size: 15 residues. CDR3 nucleotides: TGTGCCTGGAGTGGAACTAGCGGGGGCACCGGGGAGCTGTTTTTT. Its protein is CAWSGTSGGTGELFF.

This clone has more than one count but fewer than ten. The chain is built from TRBV29-1 and TRBJ1-2, with D maybe TRBD1 (6 bases). Germline V CDR1 and CDR2: SQVTM, ANQGSEA. CDR3 size: 14 residues. V was trimmed by 4 bases and J by 2 bases, leaving 14 bases between them. The CDR3 reads CSVVAPRGNYGYTF. DNA for the CDR3: TGCAGCGTTGTCGCCCCCAGGGGAAACTATGGCTACACCTTC.